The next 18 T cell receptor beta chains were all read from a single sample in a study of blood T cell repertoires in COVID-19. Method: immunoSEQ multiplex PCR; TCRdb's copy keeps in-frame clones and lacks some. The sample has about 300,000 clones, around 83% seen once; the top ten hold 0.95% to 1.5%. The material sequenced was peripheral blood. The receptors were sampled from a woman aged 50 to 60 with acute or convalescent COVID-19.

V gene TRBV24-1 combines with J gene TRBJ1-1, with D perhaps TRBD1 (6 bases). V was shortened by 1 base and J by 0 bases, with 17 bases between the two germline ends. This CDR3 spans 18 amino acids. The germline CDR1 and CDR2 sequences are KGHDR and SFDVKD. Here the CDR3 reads CATSDLDRRRSMNTEAFF. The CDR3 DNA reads TGTGCCACCAGTGATTTAGACAGGCGTCGAAGCATGAACACTGAAGCTTTCTTT.

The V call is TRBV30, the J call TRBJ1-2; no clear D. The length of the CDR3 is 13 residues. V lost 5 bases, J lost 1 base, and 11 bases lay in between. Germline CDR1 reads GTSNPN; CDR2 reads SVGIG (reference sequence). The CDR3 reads CAWGRDFNYGYTF. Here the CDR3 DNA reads TGTGCCTGGGGTCGAGATTTTAACTATGGCTACACCTTC.

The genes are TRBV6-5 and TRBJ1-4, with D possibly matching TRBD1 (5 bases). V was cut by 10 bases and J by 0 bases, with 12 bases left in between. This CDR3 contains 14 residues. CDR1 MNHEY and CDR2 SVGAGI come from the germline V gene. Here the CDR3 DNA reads TGTGCCACAAGAAGGGGTGCAACTAATGAAAAACTGTTTTTT. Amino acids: CATRRGATNEKLFF.

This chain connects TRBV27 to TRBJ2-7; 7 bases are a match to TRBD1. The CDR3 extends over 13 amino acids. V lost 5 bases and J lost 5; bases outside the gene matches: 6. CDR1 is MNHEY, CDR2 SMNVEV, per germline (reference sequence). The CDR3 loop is CASSNRGDHEQYV. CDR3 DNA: TGTGCCAGCAGTAACAGGGGTGACCACGAGCAGTACGTC.

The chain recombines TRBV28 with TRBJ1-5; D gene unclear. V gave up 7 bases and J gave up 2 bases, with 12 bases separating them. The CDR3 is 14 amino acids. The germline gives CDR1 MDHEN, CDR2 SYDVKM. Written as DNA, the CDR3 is TGTGCCAGCACCCAAAACTTCGGCAATCAGCCCCAGCATTTT. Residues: CASTQNFGNQPQHF.

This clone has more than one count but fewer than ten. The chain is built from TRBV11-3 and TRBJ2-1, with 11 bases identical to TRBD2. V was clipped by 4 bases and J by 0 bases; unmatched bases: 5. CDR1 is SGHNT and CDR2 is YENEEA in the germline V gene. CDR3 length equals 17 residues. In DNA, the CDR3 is TGTGCCAGCAGCTCCTTAGCGGGGGGGAGCTCCTACAATGAGCAGTTCTTC. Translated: CASSSLAGGSSYNEQFF.

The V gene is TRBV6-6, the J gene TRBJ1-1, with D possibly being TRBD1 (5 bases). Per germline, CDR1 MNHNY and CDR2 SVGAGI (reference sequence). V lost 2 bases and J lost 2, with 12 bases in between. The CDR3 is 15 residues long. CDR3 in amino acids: CASSYEGLSNTEAFF. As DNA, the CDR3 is TGTGCCAGCAGTTACGAGGGACTTAGTAACACTGAAGCTTTCTTT.

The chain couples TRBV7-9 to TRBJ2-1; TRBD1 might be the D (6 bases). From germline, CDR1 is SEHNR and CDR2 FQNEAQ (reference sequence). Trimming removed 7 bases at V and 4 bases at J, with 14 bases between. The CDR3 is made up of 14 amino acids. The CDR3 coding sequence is TGTGCCAGCACCCGGACAGCAACGTACAATGAGCAGTTCTTC. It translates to CASTRTATYNEQFF.

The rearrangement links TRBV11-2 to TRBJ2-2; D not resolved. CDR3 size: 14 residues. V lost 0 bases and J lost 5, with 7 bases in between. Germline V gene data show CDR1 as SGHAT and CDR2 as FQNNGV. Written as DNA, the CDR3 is TGTGCCAGCAGCTTAGATCGAGTGACCGGGGAGCTGTTTTTT. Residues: CASSLDRVTGELFF. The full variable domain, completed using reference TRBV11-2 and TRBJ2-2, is EAGVAQSPRYKIIEKRQSVAFWCNPISGHATLYWYQQILGQGPKLLIQFQNNGVVDDSQLPKDRFSAERLKGVDSTLKIQPAKLEDSAVYLCASSLDRVTGELFFGEGSRLTVL.

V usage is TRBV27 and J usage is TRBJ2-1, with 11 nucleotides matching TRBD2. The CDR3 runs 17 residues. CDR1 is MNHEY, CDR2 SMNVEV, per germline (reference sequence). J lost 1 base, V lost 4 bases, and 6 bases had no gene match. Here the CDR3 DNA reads TGTGCCAGCAGTTCCCGACTAGCGGGATATTCCTACAATGAGCAGTTCTTC. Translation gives CASSSRLAGYSYNEQFF.

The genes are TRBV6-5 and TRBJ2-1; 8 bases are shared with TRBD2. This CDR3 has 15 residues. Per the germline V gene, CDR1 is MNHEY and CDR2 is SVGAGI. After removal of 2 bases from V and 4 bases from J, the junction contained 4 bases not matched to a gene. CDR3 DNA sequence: TGTGCCAGCAGTTACCGGTCGGGGGGGTACAATGAGCAGTTCTTC. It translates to CASSYRSGGYNEQFF.

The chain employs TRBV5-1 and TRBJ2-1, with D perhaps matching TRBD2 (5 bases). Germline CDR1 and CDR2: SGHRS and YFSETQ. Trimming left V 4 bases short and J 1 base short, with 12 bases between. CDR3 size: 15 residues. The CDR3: CASSADGNSYNEQFF. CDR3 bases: TGCGCCAGCAGCGCCGACGGGAATTCCTACAATGAGCAGTTCTTC.

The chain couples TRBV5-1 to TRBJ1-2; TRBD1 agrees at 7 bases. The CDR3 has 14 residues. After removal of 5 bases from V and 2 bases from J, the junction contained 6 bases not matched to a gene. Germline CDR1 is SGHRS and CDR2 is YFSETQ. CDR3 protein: CASSQGTANYGYTF. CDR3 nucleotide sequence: TGCGCCAGCAGTCAAGGGACAGCCAACTATGGCTACACCTTC.

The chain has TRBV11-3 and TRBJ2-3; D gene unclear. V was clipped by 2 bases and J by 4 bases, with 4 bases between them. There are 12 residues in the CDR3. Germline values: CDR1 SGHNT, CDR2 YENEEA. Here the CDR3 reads CASSLSADTQYF. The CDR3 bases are TGTGCCAGCAGCTTATCGGCAGATACGCAGTATTTT.

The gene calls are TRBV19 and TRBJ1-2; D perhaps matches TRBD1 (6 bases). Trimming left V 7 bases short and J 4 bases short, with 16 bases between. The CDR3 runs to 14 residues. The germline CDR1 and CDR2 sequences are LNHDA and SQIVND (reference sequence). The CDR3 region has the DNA TGTGCCAGTACCTCTAGAGGACAGAGCTATGGCTACACCTTC. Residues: CASTSRGQSYGYTF.

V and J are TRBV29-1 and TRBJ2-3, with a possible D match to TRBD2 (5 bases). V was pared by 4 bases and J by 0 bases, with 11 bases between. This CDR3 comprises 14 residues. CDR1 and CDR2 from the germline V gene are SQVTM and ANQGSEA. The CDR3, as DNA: TGCAGCGTTGTTCGGGGTTCTAGCACAGATACGCAGTATTTT. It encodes CSVVRGSSTDTQYF.

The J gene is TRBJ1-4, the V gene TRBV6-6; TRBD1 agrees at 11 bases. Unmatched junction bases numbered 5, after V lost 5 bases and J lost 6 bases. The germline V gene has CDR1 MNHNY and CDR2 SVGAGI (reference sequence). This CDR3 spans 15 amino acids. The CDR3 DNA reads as TGTGCCAGCAGTACGGACAGGGGGCGATATGAAAAACTGTTTTTT. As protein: CASSTDRGRYEKLFF.

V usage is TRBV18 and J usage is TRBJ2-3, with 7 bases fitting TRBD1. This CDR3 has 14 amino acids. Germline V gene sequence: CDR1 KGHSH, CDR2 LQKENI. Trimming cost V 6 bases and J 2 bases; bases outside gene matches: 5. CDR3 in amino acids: CASSRQGNTDTQYF. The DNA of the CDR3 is TGTGCCAGCTCGAGACAGGGAAACACAGATACGCAGTATTTT.